This paragraph covers one TCR beta chain sequence. This sample was included in a study of blood T cell repertoires in COVID-19. Assay used: immunoSEQ multiplex PCR; TCRdb lists only in-frame clones, some missing. The sample shows 150,000 to 200,000 clones, about 88% of them seen only once. This CDR3 region has 12 residues. V lost 10 bases and J lost 1, with 7 bases in between. CDR1 and CDR2 from the germline V gene are LNHDA and SQIVND (reference sequence). The clonotype originates from a woman aged 18-29 years who had recovered from COVID-19. Sequenced input: PBMCs or T cells enriched from blood (not recorded which). This chain connects TRBV19 to TRBJ2-2; no firm D call. This CDR3 is CATTRNTGELFF. For the CDR3, the DNA is TGTGCCACCACACGGAACACCGGGGAGCTGTTTTTT.